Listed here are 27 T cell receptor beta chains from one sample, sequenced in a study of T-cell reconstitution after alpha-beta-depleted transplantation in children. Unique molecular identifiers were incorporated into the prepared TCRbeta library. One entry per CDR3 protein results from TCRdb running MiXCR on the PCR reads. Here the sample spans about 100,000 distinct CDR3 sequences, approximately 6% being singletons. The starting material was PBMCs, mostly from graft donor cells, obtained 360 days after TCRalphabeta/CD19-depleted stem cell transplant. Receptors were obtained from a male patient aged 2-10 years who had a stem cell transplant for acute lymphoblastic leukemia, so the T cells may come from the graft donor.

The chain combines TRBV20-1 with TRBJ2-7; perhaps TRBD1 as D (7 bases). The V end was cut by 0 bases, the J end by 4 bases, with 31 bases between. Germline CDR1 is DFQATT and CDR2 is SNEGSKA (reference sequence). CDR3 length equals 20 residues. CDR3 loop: CSARERDGTAASFYPYEQYF. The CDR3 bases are TGCAGTGCTAGAGAGCGGGACGGGACAGCCGCCTCCTTCTACCCTTACGAGCAGTACTTC.

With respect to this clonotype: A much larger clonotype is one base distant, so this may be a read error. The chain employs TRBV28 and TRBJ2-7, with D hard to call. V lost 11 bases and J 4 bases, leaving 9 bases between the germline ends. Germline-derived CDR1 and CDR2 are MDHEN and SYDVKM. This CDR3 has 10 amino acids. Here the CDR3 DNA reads TGTGCCTCAGAGGAGTACGAGCAGTACTTC. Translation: CASEEYEQYF.

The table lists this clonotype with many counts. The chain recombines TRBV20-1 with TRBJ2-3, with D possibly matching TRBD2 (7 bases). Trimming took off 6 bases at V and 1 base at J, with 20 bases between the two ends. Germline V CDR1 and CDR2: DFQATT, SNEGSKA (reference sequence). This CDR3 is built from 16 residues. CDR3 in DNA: TGCAGTGCAACTACTAGCGACTACAGGGGCACAGATACGCAGTATTTT. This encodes CSATTSDYRGTDTQYF.

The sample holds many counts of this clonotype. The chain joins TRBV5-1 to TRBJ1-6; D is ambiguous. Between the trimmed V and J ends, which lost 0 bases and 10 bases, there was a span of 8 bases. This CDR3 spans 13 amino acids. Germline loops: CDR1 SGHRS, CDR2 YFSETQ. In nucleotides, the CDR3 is TGCGCCAGCAGCTTGGAGGGAGGGTCACCCCTCCACTTT. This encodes CASSLEGGSPLHF.

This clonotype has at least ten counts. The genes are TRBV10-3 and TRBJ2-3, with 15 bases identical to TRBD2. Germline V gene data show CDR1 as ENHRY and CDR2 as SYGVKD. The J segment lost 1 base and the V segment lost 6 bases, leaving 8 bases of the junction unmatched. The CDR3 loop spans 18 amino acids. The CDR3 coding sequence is TGTGCCATCAGAACCGGGACTAGCGGGAGGTATGGCACAGATACGCAGTATTTT. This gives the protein CAIRTGTSGRYGTDTQYF.

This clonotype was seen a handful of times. The CDR3 coding sequence is TGTGCCACCCGAACAGGTTTTTTAACTAGCACAGATACGCAGTATTTT. This gives the protein CATRTGFLTSTDTQYF. This chain links TRBV11-2 with TRBJ2-3; maybe TRBD1 (5 bases). The germline V gene encodes CDR1 SGHAT and CDR2 FQNNGV. The CDR3 extends over 16 amino acids. Trimming left V 10 bases short and J 0 bases short, with 20 bases between.

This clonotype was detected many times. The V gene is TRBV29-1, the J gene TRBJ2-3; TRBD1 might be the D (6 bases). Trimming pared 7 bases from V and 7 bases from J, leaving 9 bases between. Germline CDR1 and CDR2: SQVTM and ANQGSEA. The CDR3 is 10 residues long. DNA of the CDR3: TGCAGCGCTAGGGGGAATACGCAGTATTTT. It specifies CSARGNTQYF.

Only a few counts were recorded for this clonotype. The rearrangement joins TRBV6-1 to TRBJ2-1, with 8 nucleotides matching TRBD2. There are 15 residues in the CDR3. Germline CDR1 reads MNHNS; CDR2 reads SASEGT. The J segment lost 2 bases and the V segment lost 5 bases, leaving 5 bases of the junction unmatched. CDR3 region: CASSPDSGTYNEQFF. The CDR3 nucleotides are TGTGCCAGCAGTCCTGATAGCGGGACCTACAATGAGCAGTTCTTC.

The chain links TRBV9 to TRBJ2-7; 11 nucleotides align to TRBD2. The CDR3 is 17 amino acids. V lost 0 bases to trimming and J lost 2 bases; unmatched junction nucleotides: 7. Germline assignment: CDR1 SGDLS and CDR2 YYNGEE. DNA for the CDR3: TGTGCCAGCAGCGTAGGAGGGGGACTAGCGGATCCCTACGAGCAGTACTTC. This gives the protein CASSVGGGLADPYEQYF. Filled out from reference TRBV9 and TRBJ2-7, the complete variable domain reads DSGVTQTPKHLITATGQRVTLRCSPRSGDLSVYWYQQSLDQGLQFLIQYYNGEERAKGNILERFSAQQFPDLHSELNLSSLELGDSALYFCASSVGGGLADPYEQYFGPGTRLTVT.

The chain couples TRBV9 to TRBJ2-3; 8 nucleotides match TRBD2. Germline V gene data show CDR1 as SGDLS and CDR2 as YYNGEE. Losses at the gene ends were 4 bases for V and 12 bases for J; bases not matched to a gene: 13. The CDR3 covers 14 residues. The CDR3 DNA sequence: TGTGCCAGCAGCCCATACCGAGGAGCGGGGGAACAGTATTTT. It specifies CASSPYRGAGEQYF.

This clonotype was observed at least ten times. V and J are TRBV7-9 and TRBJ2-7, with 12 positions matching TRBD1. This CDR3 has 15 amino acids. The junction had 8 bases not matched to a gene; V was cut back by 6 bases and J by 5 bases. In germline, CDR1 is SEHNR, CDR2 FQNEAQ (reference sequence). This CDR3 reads CASRGEGTGGHEQYF. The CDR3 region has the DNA TGTGCCAGCAGGGGCGAAGGGACAGGGGGCCACGAGCAGTACTTC.

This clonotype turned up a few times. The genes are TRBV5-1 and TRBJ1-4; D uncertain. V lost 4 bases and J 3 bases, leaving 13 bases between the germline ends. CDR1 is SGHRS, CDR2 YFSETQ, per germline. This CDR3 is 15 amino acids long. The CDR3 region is CASSLTQDSNEKLFF. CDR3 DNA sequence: TGCGCCAGCAGCCTTACCCAGGACTCTAATGAAAAACTGTTTTTT.

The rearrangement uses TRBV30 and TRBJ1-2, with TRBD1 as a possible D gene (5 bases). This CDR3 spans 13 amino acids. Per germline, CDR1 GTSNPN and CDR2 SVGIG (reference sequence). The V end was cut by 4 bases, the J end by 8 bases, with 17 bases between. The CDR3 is CAWTPGASIGYTF. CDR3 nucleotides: TGTGCCTGGACCCCCGGGGCCAGCATAGGCTACACCTTC.

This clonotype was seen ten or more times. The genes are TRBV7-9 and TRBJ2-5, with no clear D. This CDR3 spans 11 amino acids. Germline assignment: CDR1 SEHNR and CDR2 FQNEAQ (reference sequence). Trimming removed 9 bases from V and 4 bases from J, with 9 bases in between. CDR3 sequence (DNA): TGTGCCAGGGAAGTTGGAGAGACCCAGTACTTC. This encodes CAREVGETQYF.

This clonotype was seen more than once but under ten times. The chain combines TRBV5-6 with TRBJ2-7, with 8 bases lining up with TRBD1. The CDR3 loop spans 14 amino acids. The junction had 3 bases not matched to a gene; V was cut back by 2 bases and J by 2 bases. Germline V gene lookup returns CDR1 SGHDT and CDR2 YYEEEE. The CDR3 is CASSFARGPYEQYF. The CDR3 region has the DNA TGTGCCAGCAGCTTCGCCAGGGGGCCCTACGAGCAGTACTTC.

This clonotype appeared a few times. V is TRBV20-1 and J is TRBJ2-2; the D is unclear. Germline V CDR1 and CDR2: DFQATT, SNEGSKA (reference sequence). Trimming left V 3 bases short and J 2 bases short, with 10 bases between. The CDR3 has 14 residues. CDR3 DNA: TGCAGTGCTAGGTTACACCGAAACACCGGGGAGCTGTTTTTT. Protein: CSARLHRNTGELFF.

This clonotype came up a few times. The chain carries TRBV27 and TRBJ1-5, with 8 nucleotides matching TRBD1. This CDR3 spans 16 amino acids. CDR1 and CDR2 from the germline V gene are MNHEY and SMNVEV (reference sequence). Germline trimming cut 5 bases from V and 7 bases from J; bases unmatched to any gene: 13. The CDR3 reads CASSPRPRGLEQPQHF. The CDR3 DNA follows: TGTGCCAGCAGTCCCCGACCCAGGGGGCTGGAGCAGCCCCAGCATTTT.

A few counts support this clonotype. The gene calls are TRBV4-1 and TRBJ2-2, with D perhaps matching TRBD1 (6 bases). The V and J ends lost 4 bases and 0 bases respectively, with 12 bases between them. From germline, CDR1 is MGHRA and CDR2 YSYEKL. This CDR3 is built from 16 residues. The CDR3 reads CASSPNRAPNTGELFF. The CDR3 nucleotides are TGCGCCAGCAGCCCAAACAGGGCTCCGAACACCGGGGAGCTGTTTTTT.

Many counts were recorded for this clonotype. The CDR3 here is CASSQVRGSNQPQHF. DNA for the CDR3: TGTGCCAGCAGCCAAGTTAGGGGCAGCAATCAGCCCCAGCATTTT. The chain carries TRBV4-2 and TRBJ1-5, with D perhaps TRBD1 (5 bases). Germline values: CDR1 LGHNA, CDR2 YNFKEQ. The V end lost 1 base, the J end lost 1 base, and 8 bases lay between the germline ends. This CDR3 has 15 amino acids.

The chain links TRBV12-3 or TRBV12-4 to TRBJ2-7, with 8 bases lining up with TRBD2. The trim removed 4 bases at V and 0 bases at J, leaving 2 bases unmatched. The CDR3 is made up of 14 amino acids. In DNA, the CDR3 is TGTGCCAGCAGTTCGGGACTAGTCTCCTACGAGCAGTACTTC. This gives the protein CASSSGLVSYEQYF.

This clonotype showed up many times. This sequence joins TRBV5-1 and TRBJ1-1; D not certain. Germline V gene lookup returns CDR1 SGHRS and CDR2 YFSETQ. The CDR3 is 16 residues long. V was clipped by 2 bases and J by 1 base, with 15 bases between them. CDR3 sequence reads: CASSFEDAAGNTEAFF. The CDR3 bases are TGCGCCAGCAGCTTTGAGGACGCCGCAGGGAACACTGAAGCTTTCTTT.

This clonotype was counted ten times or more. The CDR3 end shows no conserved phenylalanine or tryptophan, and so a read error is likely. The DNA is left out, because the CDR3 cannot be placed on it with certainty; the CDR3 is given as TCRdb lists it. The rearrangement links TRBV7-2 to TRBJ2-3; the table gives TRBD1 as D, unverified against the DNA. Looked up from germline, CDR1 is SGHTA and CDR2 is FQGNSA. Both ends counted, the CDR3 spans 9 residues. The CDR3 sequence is CASSLLRGI.

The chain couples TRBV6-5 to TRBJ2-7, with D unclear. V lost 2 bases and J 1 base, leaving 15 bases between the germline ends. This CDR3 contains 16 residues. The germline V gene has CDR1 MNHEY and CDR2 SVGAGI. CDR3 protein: CASSYPRHAPSYEQYF. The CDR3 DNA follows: TGTGCCAGCAGTTACCCCAGACATGCCCCATCCTACGAGCAGTACTTC.

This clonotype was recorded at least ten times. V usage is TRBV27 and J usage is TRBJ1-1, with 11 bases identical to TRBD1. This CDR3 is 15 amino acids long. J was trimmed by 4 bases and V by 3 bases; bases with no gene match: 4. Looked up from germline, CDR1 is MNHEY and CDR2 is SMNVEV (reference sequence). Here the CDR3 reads CASSLDRGPTTEAFF. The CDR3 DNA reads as TGTGCCAGCAGTTTGGACAGGGGGCCGACCACTGAAGCTTTCTTT.

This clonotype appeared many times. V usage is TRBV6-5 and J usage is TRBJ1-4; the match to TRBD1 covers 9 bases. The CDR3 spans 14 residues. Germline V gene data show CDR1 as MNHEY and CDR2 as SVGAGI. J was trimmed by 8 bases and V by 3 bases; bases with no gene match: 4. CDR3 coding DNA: TGTGCCAGCAGTTATGGGACAGGGATGGAAAAACTGTTTTTT. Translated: CASSYGTGMEKLFF.

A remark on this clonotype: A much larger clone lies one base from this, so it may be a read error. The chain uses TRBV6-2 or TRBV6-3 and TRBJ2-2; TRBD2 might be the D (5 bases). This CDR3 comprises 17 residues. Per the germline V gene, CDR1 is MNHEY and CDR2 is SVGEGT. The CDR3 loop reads CASSYPFLTANTGELCF. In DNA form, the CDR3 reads TGTGCCAGCAGTTACCCCTTTCTTACCGCGAACACCGGGGAGCTGTGTTTT.

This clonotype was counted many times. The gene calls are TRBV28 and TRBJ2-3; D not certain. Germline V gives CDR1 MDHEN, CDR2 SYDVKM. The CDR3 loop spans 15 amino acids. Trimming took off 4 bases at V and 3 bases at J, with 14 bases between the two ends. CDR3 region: CASSSGWLGTDTQYF. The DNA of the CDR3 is TGTGCCAGCAGTTCTGGATGGTTGGGGACAGATACGCAGTATTTT.